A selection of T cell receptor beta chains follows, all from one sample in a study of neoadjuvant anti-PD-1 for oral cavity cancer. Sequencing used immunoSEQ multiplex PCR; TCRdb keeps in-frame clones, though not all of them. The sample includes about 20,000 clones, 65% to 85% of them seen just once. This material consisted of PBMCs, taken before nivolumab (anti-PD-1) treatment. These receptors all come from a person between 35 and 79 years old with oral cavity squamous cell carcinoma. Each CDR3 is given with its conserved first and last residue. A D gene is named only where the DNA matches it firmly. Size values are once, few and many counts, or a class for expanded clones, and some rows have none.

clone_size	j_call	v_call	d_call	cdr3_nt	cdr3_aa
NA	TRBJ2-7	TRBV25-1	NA	TGTGCCAGCAGACCAGACAGAGATGGTGGCGAGCAGTACTTC	CASRPDRDGGEQYF
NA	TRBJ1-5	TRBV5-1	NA	TGCGCCAGCAGCTTGGAGCAGGGTGGTCAGCCCCAGCATTTT	CASSLEQGGQPQHF
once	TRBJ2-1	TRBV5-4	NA	TGTGCCAGCAGCTCGACTTTGAGCTCCTACAATGAGCAGTTCTTC	CASSSTLSSYNEQFF
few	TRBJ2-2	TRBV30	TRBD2	TGTGCCTGGAGCCGGGGGGGGAGAATGTTTTTT	CAWSRGGRMFF
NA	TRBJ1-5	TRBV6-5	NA	TGTGCCAGCAGACGGTTTCCGTGGGAATCATCGCCCCAGCATTTT	CASRRFPWESSPQHF
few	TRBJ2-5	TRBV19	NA	TGTGCCAGTAGTATAGATCGGAGCGGACTTGATGAGACCCAGTACTTC	CASSIDRSGLDETQYF
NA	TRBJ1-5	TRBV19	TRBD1	TGTGCCAGTAGACCGGGGACAGGGAGGGGTCAGCCCCAGCATTTT	CASRPGTGRGQPQHF
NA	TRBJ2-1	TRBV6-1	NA	TGTGCCAGCAGGCCTACAGGGAGCGATGAGCAGTTCTTC	CASRPTGSDEQFF
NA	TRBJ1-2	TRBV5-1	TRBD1	TGCGCCAGCAGCGTGGACAGGGGGCAGCATGGCTACACCTTC	CASSVDRGQHGYTF
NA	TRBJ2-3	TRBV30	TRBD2	TGTGCCTGGAGTGTACGTAGCGGGAGGTCAGATACGCAGTATTTT	CAWSVRSGRSDTQYF
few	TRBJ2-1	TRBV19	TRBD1	TGTGCCAGTAGTATTTTGGACAGGGGGACGGGGTGGAATGAGCAGTTCTTC	CASSILDRGTGWNEQFF
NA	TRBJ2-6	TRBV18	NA	TGTGCCAGCTCACCAGCAGGGGCCCCTGGGGCCAACGTCCTGACTTTC	CASSPAGAPGANVLTF
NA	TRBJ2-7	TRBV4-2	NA	TGTGCCAGCAGCCCCGCCGGGACCCAATTGAACTACGAGCAGTACTTC	CASSPAGTQLNYEQYF
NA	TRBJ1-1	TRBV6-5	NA	TGTGCCAGCAGTATTAGGACACCTAACACTGAAGCTTTCTTT	CASSIRTPNTEAFF
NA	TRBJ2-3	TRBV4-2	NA	TGTGCCAGCAGCCAAGAGGGGGCCTACACAGATACGCAGTATTTT	CASSQEGAYTDTQYF
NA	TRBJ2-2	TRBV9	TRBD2	TGTGCCAGCAGCGTAGGGATACTAGCGACCACCGGGGAGCTGTTTTTT	CASSVGILATTGELFF
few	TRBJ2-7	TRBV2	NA	TGTGCCAGCATCGCGACAGGCCGCTACGAGCAGTACTTC	CASIATGRYEQYF
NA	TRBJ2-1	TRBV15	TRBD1	TGTGCCACCAGCAGAGTAGTGGGACAGGGAAACAATGAGCAGTTCTTC	CATSRVVGQGNNEQFF
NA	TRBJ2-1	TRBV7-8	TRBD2	TGTGCCAGCACTTCGGGTAGACTAGCGGAGTTCTTC	CASTSGRLAEFF
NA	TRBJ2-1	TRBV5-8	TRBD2	TGTGCCAGCACCTCCGGGACTAGCGAGTCCAATGAGCAGTTCTTC	CASTSGTSESNEQFF
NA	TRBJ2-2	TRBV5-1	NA	TGCGCCAGCAGCTCTAGACAGACCGGGGAGCTGTTTTTT	CASSSRQTGELFF
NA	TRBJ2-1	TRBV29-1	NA	TGCAGCGTGGACTCGAGCTCCTACAATGAGCAGTTCTTC	CSVDSSSYNEQFF
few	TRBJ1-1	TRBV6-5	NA	TGTGCCAGCAGTTACGTAGGGGGGAACACTGAAGCTTTCTTT	CASSYVGGNTEAFF
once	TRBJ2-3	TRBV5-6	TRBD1	TGTGCCAGCAGCTTGGTGGGACAGGGGGTGGATACGCAGTATTTT	CASSLVGQGVDTQYF
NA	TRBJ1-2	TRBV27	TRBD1	TGTGCCAGCAGTATAACAGGGGGAGGTGGCTACACCTTC	CASSITGGGGYTF
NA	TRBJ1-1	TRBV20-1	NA	TGCAGTGCTGGCGCCTTCGGAGCTTTCTTT	CSAGAFGAFF
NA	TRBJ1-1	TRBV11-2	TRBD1	TGTGCCAGCAGCTTTACGCCGGGACAGGGCACGAACACTGAAGCTTTCTTT	CASSFTPGQGTNTEAFF
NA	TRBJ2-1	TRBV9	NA	TGTGCCAGCAGCGTAGGTTGGACTTCCTACAATGAGCAGTTCTTC	CASSVGWTSYNEQFF
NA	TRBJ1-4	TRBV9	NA	TGTGCCAGCAGCGTGGAGGCAACTAATGAAAAACTGTTTTTT	CASSVEATNEKLFF
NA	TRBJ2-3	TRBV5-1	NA	TGCGCCAGCAGCTTAGGGGGGAAGGGCACAGATACGCAGTATTTT	CASSLGGKGTDTQYF
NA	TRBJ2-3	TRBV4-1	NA	TGCGCCAGCAGCGTGACTGGCACGGATACGCAGTATTTT	CASSVTGTDTQYF
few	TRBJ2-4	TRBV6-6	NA	TGTGCCAGCAGTTCGCCAAAATATGGGAACATTCAGTACTTC	CASSSPKYGNIQYF
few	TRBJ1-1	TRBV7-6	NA	TGTGCCAGCAGCTTAGGGACGGGGAACACTGAAGCTTTCTTT	CASSLGTGNTEAFF
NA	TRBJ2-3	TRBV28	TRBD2	TGTGCCAGCAGTTCTCGGACTAGCGGCACAGATACGCAGTATTTT	CASSSRTSGTDTQYF
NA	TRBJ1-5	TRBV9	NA	TGTGCCAGCAATGCCGGTTCGTTAGGCGAGCCCCAGCATTTT	CASNAGSLGEPQHF
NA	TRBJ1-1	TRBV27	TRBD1	TGTGCCAGCAGTTTATTGCTCGGGACAGTGAACACTGAAGCTTTCTTT	CASSLLLGTVNTEAFF
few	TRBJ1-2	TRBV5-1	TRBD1	TGCGCCAGCAGCTTGTTACCTATTTCAGGGGGCTTTGGCTATGGCTACACCTTC	CASSLLPISGGFGYGYTF
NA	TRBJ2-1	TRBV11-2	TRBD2	TGTGCCAGCAGCTCGCTACTAGCGCCTCAGTTCTTC	CASSSLLAPQFF
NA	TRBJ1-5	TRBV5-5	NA	TGTGCCAGCAGCTTGTCAGGGACAACGAATCAGCCCCAGCATTTT	CASSLSGTTNQPQHF
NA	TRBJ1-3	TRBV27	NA	TGTGCCAGCAGCCCCCGGACCGGCCCTGGAAACACCATATATTTT	CASSPRTGPGNTIYF
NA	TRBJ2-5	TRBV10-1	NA	TGCGCCAGCGGATTCCCCGGGACCCAGTACTTC	CASGFPGTQYF
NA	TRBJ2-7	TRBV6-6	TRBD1	TGTGCCAGCAGTTACTCGAGAGGGACAGGTATCGACGAGCAGTACTTC	CASSYSRGTGIDEQYF
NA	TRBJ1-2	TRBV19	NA	TGTGCCAGTAGTATAAAGGAAACGGCTTCTGGCTACACCTTC	CASSIKETASGYTF
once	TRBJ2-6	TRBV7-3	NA	TGTGCCAGCAGCATACTAGGGGCCAACGTCCTGACTTTC	CASSILGANVLTF
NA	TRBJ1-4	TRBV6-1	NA	TGTGCCAGCAGTGATGGAGACACCCAAAAACTGTTTTTT	CASSDGDTQKLFF
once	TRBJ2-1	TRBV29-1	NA	TGCAGCGTCATTGACAGCTCCTACAATGAGCAGTTCTTC	CSVIDSSYNEQFF
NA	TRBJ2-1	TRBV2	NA	TGTGCCGCCTCACGAGGGGGAAATGAGCAGTTCTTC	CAASRGGNEQFF
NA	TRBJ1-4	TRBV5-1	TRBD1	TGCGCCAGCAGCTTGGGACAGGGGAATGAAAAACTGTTTTTT	CASSLGQGNEKLFF
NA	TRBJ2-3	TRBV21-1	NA	TGTGCCAGCATCCGCCAAGGAGACCGACCCACAGATACGCAGTATTTT	CASIRQGDRPTDTQYF
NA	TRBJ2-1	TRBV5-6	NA	TGTGCCAGCAGCTTGGGACAGTTGGGCTCCTACAATGAGCAGTTCTTC	CASSLGQLGSYNEQFF
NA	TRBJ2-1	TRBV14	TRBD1	TGTGCCAGCAGCCCCGTGGACAGGAACAATGAGCAGTTCTTC	CASSPVDRNNEQFF
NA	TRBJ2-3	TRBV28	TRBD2	TGTGCCAGCAGCAAGACTAGCGGGAGGAGTCCTAGCACAGATACGCAGTATTTT	CASSKTSGRSPSTDTQYF
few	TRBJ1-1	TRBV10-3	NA	TGTGCCATCGCCGGTGATCCGAACACTGAAGCTTTCTTT	CAIAGDPNTEAFF
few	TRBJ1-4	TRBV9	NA	TGTGCCAGCAGCTCCGGCGGAGAAAATGAAAAACTGTTTTTT	CASSSGGENEKLFF
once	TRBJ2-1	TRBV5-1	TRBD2	TGCGCCAGCAGCTTGTTAACTAGCGGGGTGAATGAGCAGTTCTTC	CASSLLTSGVNEQFF
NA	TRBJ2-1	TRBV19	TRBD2	TGTGCCAGTAGTAAAGGGACTAGCGGGATAGGTAGCTCCTACAATGAGCAGTTCTTC	CASSKGTSGIGSSYNEQFF
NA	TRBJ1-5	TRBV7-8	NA	TGTGCCAGCAGCTTAGCTTACGACAGCTACAATCAGCCCCAGCATTTT	CASSLAYDSYNQPQHF
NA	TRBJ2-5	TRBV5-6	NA	TGTGCCAGCAGCTTCCACCAGGGGGGGGAGACCCAGTACTTC	CASSFHQGGETQYF
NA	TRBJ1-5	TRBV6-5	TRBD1	TGTGCCAGCAGTTGGACAGGGGGAGGTAATCAGCCCCAGCATTTT	CASSWTGGGNQPQHF